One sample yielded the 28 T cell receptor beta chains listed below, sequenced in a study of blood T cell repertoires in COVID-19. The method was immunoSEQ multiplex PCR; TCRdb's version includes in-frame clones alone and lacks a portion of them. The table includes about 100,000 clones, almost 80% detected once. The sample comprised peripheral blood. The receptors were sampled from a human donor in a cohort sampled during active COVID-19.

The CDR3 loop reads CASSHSDATNEKLFF. For the CDR3, the DNA is TGTGCCAGCAGCCACTCAGATGCAACTAATGAAAAACTGTTTTTT. This chain joins TRBV3-1 (or the pseudogene TRBV3-2) and TRBJ1-4; D is uncertain. Germline V CDR1 and CDR2: LGHDT, YNNKEL (reference sequence). The CDR3 has 15 amino acids. V was trimmed by 3 bases and J by 0 bases, leaving 8 bases between them.

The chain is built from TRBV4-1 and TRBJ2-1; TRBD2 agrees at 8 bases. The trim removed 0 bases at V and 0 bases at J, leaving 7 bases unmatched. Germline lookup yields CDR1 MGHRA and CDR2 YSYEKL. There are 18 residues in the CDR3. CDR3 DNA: TGCGCCAGCAGCCAAGATCAGCGGGAGTGGGGCTCCTACAATGAGCAGTTCTTC. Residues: CASSQDQREWGSYNEQFF.

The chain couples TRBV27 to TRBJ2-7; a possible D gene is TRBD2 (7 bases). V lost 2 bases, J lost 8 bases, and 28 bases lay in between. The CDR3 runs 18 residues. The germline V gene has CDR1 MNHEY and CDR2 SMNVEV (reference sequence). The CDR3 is CASSLMIGGRMPGLKQYF. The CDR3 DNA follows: TGTGCCAGCAGTTTAATGATCGGGGGGCGCATGCCAGGCCTCAAGCAGTACTTC.

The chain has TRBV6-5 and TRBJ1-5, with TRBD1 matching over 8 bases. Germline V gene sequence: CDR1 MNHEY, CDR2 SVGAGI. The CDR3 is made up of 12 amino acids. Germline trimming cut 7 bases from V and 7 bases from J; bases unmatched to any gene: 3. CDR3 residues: CASKAGGQPQHF. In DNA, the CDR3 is TGTGCCAGCAAGGCAGGGGGCCAGCCCCAGCATTTT.

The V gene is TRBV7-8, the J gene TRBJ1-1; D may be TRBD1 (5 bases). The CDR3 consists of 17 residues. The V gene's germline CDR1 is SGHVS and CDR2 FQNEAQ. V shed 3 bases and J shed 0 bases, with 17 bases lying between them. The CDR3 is CASSLGLVSGMNTEAFF. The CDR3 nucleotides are TGTGCCAGCAGCTTGGGGCTTGTCAGTGGAATGAACACTGAAGCTTTCTTT.

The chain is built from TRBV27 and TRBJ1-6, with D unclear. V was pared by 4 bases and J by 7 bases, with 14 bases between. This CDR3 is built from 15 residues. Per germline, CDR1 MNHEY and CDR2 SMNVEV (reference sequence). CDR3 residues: CASSSNREVNSPLHF. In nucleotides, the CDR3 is TGTGCCAGCAGTTCAAACCGAGAAGTCAATTCACCCCTCCACTTT.

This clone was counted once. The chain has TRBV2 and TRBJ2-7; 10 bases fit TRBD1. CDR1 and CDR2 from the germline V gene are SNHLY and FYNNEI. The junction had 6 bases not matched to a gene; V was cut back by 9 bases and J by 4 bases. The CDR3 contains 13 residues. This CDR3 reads CASGGQGLYEQYF. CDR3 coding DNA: TGTGCCAGTGGGGGACAGGGGTTGTACGAGCAGTACTTC.

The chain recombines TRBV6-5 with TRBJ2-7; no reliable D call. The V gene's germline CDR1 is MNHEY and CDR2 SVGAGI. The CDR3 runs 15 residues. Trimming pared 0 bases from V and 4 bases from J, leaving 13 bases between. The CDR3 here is CASSYSYRPQYEQYF. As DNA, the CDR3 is TGTGCCAGCAGTTACTCGTACAGACCACAATACGAGCAGTACTTC.

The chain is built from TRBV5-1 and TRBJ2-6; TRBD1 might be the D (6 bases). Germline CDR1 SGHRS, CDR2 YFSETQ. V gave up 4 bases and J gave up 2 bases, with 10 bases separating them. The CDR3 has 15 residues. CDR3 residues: CASSVNRAGANVLTF. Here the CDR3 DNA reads TGCGCCAGCAGCGTAAACAGGGCTGGGGCCAACGTCCTGACTTTC.

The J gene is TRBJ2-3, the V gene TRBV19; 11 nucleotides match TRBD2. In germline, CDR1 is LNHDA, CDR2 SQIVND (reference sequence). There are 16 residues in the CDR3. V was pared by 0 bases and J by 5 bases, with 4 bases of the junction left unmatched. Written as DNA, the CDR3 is TGTGCCAGTAGTATAGACGTAGCGGGAGGGATAGATACGCAGTATTTT. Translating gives CASSIDVAGGIDTQYF.

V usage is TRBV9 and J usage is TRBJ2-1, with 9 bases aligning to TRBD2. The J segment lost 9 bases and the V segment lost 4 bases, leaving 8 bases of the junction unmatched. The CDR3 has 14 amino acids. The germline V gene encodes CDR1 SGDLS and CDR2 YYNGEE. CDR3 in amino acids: CASSTTSGVAEQFF. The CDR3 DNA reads TGTGCCAGCAGCACGACTAGCGGAGTTGCTGAGCAGTTCTTC. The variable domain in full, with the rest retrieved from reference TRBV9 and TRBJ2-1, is DSGVTQTPKHLITATGQRVTLRCSPRSGDLSVYWYQQSLDQGLQFLIQYYNGEERAKGNILERFSAQQFPDLHSELNLSSLELGDSALYFCASSTTSGVAEQFFGPGTRLTVL.

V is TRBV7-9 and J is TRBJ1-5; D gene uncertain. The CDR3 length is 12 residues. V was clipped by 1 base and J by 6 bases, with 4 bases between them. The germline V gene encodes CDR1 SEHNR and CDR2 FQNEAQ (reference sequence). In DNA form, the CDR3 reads TGTGCCAGCAGCTTAGGGCTTCAGCCCCAGCATTTT. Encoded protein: CASSLGLQPQHF.

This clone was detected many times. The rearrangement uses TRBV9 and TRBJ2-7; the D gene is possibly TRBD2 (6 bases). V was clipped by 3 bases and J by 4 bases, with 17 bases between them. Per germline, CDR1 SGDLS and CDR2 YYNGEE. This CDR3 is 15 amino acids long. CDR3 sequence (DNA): TGTGCCAGCAGCGAGGGCGGGACTGGAGCTTACGAGCAGTACTTC. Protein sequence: CASSEGGTGAYEQYF.

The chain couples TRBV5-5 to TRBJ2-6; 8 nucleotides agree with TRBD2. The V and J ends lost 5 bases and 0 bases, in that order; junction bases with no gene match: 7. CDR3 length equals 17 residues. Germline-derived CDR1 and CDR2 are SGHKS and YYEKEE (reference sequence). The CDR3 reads CASRGLAASSGANVLTF. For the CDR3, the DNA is TGTGCCAGCAGAGGACTAGCTGCAAGCTCTGGGGCCAACGTCCTGACTTTC.

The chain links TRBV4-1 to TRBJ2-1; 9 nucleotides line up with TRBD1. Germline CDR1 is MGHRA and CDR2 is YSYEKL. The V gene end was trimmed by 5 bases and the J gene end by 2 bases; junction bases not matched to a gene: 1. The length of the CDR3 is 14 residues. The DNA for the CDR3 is TGCGCCAGCAGCGGACAGGGGACCTACAATGAGCAGTTCTTC. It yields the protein CASSGQGTYNEQFF.

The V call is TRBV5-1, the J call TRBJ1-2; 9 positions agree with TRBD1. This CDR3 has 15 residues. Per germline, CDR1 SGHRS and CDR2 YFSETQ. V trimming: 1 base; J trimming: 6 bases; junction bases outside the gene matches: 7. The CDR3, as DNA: TGCGCCAGCAGCTTGCCGACAGGGGGTGCGAATGGCTACACCTTC. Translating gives CASSLPTGGANGYTF.

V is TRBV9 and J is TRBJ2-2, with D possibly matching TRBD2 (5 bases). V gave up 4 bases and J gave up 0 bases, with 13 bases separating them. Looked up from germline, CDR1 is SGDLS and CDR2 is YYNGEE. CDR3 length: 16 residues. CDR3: CASSIRGASNTGELFF. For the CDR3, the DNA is TGTGCCAGCAGCATCCGGGGTGCCTCGAACACCGGGGAGCTGTTTTTT.

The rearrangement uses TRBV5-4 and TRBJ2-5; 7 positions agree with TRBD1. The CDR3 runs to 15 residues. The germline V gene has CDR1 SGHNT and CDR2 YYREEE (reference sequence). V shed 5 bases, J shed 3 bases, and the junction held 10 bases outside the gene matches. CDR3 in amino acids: CASRPNPGQKETQYF. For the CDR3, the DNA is TGTGCCAGCAGACCTAACCCGGGACAGAAAGAGACCCAGTACTTC.

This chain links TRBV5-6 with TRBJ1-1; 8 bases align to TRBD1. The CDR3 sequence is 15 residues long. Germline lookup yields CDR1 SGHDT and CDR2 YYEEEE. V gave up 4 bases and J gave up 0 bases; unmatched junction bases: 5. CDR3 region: CASSRRQGMNTEAFF. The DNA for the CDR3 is TGTGCCAGCAGCCGAAGACAGGGGATGAACACTGAAGCTTTCTTT.

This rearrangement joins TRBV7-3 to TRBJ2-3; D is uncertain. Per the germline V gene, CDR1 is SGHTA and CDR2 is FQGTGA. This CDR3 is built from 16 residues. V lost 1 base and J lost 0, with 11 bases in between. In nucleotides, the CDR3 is TGTGCCAGCAGCTTAATAGGCGGTTCTAGCACAGATACGCAGTATTTT. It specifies CASSLIGGSSTDTQYF. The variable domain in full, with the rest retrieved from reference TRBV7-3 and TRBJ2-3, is GAGVSQTPSNKVTEKGKYVELRCDPISGHTALYWYRQSLGQGPEFLIYFQGTGAADDSGLPNDRFFAVRPEGSVSTLKIQRTERGDSAVYLCASSLIGGSSTDTQYFGPGTRLTVL.

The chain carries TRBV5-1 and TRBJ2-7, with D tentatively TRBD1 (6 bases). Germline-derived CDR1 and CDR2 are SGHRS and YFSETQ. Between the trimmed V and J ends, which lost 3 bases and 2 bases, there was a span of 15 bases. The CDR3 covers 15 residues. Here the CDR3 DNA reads TGCGCCAGCAGCTCGCCCGGACAGCCACCCTACGAGCAGTACTTC. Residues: CASSSPGQPPYEQYF.

The CDR3 nucleotides are TGTGCCAGCAGCGTCACGGCGGGGAACACTGAAGCTTTCTTT. This gives the protein CASSVTAGNTEAFF. The chain employs TRBV9 and TRBJ1-1; D unclear. The CDR3 has 14 residues. Germline CDR1 and CDR2: SGDLS and YYNGEE. Deletions cut 2 bases from V and 1 base from J, with 9 bases between.

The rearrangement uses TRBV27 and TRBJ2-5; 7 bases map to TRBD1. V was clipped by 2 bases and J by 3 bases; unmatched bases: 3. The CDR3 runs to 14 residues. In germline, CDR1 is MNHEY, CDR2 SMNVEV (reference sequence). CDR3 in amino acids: CASSLLTGEETQYF. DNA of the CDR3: TGTGCCAGCAGTTTACTTACAGGGGAAGAGACCCAGTACTTC.

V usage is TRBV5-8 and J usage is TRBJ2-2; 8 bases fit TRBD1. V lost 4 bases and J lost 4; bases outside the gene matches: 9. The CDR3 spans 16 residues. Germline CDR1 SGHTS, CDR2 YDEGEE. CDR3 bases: TGTGCCAGCAGCCCCATTCAGGGGGCGGTCACCGGGGAGCTGTTTTTT. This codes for CASSPIQGAVTGELFF.

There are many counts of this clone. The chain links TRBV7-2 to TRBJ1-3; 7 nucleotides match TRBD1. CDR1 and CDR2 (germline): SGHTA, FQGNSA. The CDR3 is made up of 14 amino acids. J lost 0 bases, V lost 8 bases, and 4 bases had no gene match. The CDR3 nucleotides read TGTGCCAGCGGACAGGCGTTCTCTGGAAACACCATATATTTT. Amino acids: CASGQAFSGNTIYF.

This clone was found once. The CDR3 sequence: CASHRGAGGSDTQYF. CDR3 bases: TGTGCCAGCCACCGCGGGGCAGGGGGATCAGATACGCAGTATTTT. J is TRBJ2-3 and V is TRBV6-5, with D possibly being TRBD1 (7 bases). The V end lost 8 bases, the J end lost 4 bases, and 19 bases lay between the germline ends. Germline V CDR1 and CDR2: MNHEY, SVGAGI. This CDR3 region has 15 residues.

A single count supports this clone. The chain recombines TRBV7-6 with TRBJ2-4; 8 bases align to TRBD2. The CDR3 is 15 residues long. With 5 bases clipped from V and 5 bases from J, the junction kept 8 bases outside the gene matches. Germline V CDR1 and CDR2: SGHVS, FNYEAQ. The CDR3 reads CASSPRVGRENIQYF. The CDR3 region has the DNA TGTGCCAGCAGCCCCAGGGTCGGGAGGGAAAACATTCAGTACTTC.

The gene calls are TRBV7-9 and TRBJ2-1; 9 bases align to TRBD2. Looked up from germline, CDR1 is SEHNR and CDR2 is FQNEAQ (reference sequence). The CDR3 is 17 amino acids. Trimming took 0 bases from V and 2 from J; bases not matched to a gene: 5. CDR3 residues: CASSLALSGRPYNEQFF. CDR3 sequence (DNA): TGTGCCAGCAGCTTAGCGCTGAGCGGGAGGCCCTACAATGAGCAGTTCTTC. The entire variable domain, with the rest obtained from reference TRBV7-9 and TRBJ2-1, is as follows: DTGVSQNPRHKITKRGQNVTFRCDPISEHNRLYWYRQTLGQGPEFLTYFQNEAQLEKSRLLSDRFSAERPKGSFSTLEIQRTEQGDSAMYLCASSLALSGRPYNEQFFGPGTRLTVL.